This is a list of T cell receptor beta chains from one sample in a study of T cell repertoires in cytomegalovirus infection. TCRdb recomputed calls from the reads with MiXCR, one row per CDR3 protein. The table has approximately 500,000 distinct CDR3 sequences, 11% seen once. Sequencing input: PBMCs. The receptors shown here come from a human donor in good health (CMV status not recorded). Some clones in this sample may be carry-over from other donors' samples. Both conserved end residues are part of each CDR3. D genes are given only for firm matches. Clone size, where shown, is once, few, many, or a class for clones that have expanded.

D gene: TRBD2
J gene: TRBJ2-3
V gene: TRBV20-1
clone size: many
CDR3 protein: CSAWTSGREDTQYF
CDR3 DNA: TGCAGTGCTTGGACTAGCGGGAGAGAAGATACGCAGTATTTT

D gene: NA
J gene: TRBJ1-2
V gene: TRBV28
clone size: many
CDR3 protein: CASSLRTETRRGGYTF
CDR3 DNA: TGTGCCAGCAGTCTAAGGACAGAAACTAGAAGGGGTGGCTACACCTTC

D gene: NA
J gene: TRBJ1-2
V gene: TRBV6-2/TRBV6-3
clone size: many
CDR3 protein: CASSANYGYTF
CDR3 DNA: TGTGCCAGCAGCGCCAACTATGGCTACACCTTC

D gene: TRBD1
J gene: TRBJ1-2
V gene: TRBV6-5
clone size: few
CDR3 protein: CASTTGTGAYGYTF
CDR3 DNA: TGTGCCAGCACTACCGGGACAGGGGCCTATGGCTACACCTTC

D gene: NA
J gene: TRBJ1-6
V gene: TRBV18
clone size: few
CDR3 protein: CASSSQGTGNSPLHF
CDR3 DNA: TGTGCCAGCTCATCCCAGGGAACCGGTAATTCACCCCTCCACTTT

D gene: NA
J gene: TRBJ2-6
V gene: TRBV3-1
clone size: NA
CDR3 protein: CASSPPVLRPGANVLTF
CDR3 DNA: TGTGCCAGCAGCCCCCCTGTTTTGAGGCCCGGGGCCAACGTCCTGACTTTC

D gene: NA
J gene: TRBJ1-1
V gene: TRBV20-1
clone size: NA
CDR3 protein: CSALQGGRPEAFF
CDR3 DNA: TGCAGTGCACTACAGGGAGGGAGGCCTGAAGCTTTCTTT

D gene: NA
J gene: TRBJ1-6
V gene: TRBV3-1
clone size: many
CDR3 protein: CSSSQDMNSPLHF
CDR3 DNA: TGTTCCAGCAGCCAAGATATGAATTCACCCCTCCACTTT

D gene: NA
J gene: TRBJ2-2
V gene: TRBV2
clone size: many
CDR3 protein: CASRKGTWDTGELFF
CDR3 DNA: TGTGCCAGCAGGAAAGGGACCTGGGACACCGGGGAGCTGTTTTTT

D gene: NA
J gene: TRBJ2-5
V gene: TRBV13
clone size: few
CDR3 protein: CASSLREGQETQYF
CDR3 DNA: TGTGCCAGCAGCTTAAGGGAAGGTCAGGAGACCCAGTACTTC

D gene: NA
J gene: TRBJ2-3
V gene: TRBV2
clone size: many
CDR3 protein: CASSPGLGDTQYF
CDR3 DNA: TGTGCCAGCAGTCCGGGGTTAGGGGATACGCAGTATTTT

D gene: NA
J gene: TRBJ1-1
V gene: TRBV5-6
clone size: many
CDR3 protein: CASSAGGSTEAFF
CDR3 DNA: TGTGCCAGCAGTGCCGGGGGGTCCACTGAAGCTTTCTTT

D gene: TRBD1
J gene: TRBJ1-2
V gene: TRBV20-1
clone size: NA
CDR3 protein: CSARETRTGTGGYTF
CDR3 DNA: TGCAGTGCTAGAGAGACTAGGACAGGGACTGGGGGCTACACCTTC

D gene: TRBD2
J gene: TRBJ2-1
V gene: TRBV4-1
clone size: many
CDR3 protein: CASSFRAGSSYNEQFF
CDR3 DNA: TGCGCCAGCAGCTTTCGAGCGGGGAGCTCCTACAATGAGCAGTTCTTC

D gene: NA
J gene: TRBJ1-6
V gene: TRBV10-3
clone size: few
CDR3 protein: CAISRAGSNSPLHF
CDR3 DNA: TGTGCCATCAGTAGGGCAGGGTCAAATTCACCCCTCCACTTT

D gene: NA
J gene: TRBJ2-2
V gene: TRBV4-1
clone size: many
CDR3 protein: CASSQGDFNTGELFF
CDR3 DNA: TGCGCCAGCAGCCAAGGGGACTTTAACACCGGGGAGCTGTTTTTT

D gene: NA
J gene: TRBJ2-4
V gene: TRBV6-5
clone size: few
CDR3 protein: CASSRGGKTFQYF
CDR3 DNA: TGTGCCAGCAGCCGAGGGGGAAAAACATTTCAGTACTTC

D gene: TRBD2
J gene: TRBJ2-5
V gene: TRBV7-9
clone size: few
CDR3 protein: CASSFTPGLGFKYF
CDR3 DNA: TGTGCCAGCAGTTTTACTCCGGGACTAGGGTTTAAATACTTC

D gene: TRBD1
J gene: TRBJ1-3
V gene: TRBV6-8
clone size: NA
CDR3 protein: CASSFGTGSSSGNTIYF
CDR3 DNA: TGTGCCAGCAGTTTCGGGACAGGCTCGAGCTCTGGAAACACCATATATTTT